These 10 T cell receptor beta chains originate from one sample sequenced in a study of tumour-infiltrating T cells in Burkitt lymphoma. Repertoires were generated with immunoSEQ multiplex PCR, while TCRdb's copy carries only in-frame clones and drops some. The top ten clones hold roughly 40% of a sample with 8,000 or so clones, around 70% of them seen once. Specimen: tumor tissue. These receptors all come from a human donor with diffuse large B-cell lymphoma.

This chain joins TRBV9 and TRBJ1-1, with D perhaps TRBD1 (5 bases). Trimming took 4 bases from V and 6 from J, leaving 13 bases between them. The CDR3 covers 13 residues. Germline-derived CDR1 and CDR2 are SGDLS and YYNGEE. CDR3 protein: CASSPQGGAEAFF. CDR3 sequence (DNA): TGTGCCAGCAGCCCTCAGGGTGGGGCTGAAGCTTTCTTT.

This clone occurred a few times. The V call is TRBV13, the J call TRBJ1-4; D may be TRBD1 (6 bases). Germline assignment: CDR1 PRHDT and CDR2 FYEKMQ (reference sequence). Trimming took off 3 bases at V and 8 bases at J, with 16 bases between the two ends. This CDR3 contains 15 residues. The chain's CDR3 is CASSFRGALGEKLFF. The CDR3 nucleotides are TGTGCCAGCAGCTTCCGGGGGGCGCTTGGCGAAAAACTGTTTTTT.

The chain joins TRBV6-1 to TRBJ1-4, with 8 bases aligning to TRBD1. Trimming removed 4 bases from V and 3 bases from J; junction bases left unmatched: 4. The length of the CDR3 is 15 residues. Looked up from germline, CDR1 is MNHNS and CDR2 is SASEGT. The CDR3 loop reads CASSVTGGANEKLFF. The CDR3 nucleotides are TGTGCCAGCAGTGTCACAGGGGGGGCTAATGAAAAACTGTTTTTT.

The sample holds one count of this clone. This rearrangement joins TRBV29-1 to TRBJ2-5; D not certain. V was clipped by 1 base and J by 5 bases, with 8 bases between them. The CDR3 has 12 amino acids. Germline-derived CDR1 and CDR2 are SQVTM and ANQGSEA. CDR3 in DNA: TGCAGCGTTGAAGGACCCGATGAGACCCAGTACTTC. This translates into CSVEGPDETQYF. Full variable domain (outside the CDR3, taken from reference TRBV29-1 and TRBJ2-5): SAVISQKPSRDICQRGTSLTIQCQVDSQVTMMFWYRQQPGQSLTLIATANQGSEATYESGFVIDKFPISRPNLTFSTLTVSNMSPEDSSIYLCSVEGPDETQYFGPGTRLLVL.

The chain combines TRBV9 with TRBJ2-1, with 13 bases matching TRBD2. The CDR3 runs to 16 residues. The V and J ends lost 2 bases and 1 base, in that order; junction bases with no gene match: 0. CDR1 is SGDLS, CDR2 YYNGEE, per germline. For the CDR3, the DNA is TGTGCCAGCAGCGTGGGACTAGCGGGGTCCTACAATGAGCAGTTCTTC. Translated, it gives CASSVGLAGSYNEQFF.

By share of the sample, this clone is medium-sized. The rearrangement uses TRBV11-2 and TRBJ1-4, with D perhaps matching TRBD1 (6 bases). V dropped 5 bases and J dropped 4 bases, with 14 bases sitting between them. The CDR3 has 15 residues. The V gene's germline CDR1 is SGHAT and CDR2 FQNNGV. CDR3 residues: CASSLTDSFNEKLFF. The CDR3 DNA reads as TGTGCCAGCAGCCTAACGGACAGCTTTAATGAAAAACTGTTTTTT.

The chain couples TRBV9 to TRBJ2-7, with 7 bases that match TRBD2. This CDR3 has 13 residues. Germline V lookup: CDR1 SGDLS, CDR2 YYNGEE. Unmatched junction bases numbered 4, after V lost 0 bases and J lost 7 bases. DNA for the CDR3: TGTGCCAGCAGCGTAGGGATAGCGGGTGAGCAGTACTTC. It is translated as CASSVGIAGEQYF.

The CDR3 loop is CASSLDSYSNQPQHF. The CDR3 DNA reads TGTGCCAGCAGCTTGGACAGCTATAGCAATCAGCCCCAGCATTTT. V is TRBV5-6 and J is TRBJ1-5; D ambiguous. The CDR3 sequence is 15 residues long. From germline, CDR1 is SGHDT and CDR2 YYEEEE. Trimming removed 0 bases at V and 0 bases at J, with 7 bases between.

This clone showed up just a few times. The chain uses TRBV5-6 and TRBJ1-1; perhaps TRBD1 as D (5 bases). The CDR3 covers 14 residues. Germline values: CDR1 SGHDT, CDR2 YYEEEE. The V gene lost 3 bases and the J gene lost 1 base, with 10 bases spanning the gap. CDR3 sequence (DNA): TGTGCCAGCAGCTGGGGGTCCGGGAACACTGAAGCTTTCTTT. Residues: CASSWGSGNTEAFF.

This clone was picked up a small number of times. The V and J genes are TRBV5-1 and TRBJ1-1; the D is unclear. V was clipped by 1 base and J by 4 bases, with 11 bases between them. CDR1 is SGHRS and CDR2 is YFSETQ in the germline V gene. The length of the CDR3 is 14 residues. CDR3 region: CASSLIDRSTEAFF. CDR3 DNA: TGCGCCAGCAGCTTGATAGATCGGAGCACTGAAGCTTTCTTT.